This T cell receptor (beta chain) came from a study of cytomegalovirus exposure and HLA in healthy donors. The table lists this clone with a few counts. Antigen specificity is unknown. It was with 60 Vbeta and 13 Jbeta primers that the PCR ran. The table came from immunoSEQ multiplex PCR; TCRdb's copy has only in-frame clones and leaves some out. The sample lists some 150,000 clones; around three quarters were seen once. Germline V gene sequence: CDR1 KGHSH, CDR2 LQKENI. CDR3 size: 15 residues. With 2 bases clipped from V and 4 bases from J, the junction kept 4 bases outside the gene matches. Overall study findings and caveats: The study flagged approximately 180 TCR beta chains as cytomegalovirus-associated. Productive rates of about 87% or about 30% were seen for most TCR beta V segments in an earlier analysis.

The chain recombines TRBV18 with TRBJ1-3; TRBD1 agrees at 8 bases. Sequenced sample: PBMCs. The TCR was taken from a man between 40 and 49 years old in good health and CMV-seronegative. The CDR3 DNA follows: TGTGCCAGCTCACCAATGGACAGGGCCGGAAACACCATATATTTT. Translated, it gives CASSPMDRAGNTIYF. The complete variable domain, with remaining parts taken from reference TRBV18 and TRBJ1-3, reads NAGVMQNPRHLVRRRGQEARLRCSPMKGHSHVYWYRQLPEEGLKFMVYLQKENIIDESGMPKERFSAEFPKEGPSILRIQQVVRGDSAAYFCASSPMDRAGNTIYFGEGSWLTVV.